This is a list of T cell receptor beta chains from one sample in a study of CD8+ T cells in alopecia areata. Measured with immunoSEQ multiplex PCR; TCRdb has only the in-frame clones, and not every one. The sample holds about 140,000 clones; about four fifths are singletons and the top ten take just under 25%. This specimen was CD8+ T cells sorted from blood, taken at week 4, from a patient treated with tofacitinib. These receptors were collected from a human donor with alopecia areata. CDR3s include the opening cysteine and the closing phenylalanine or tryptophan. D genes are given only for firm matches. Part of the rows lack a size; the others show once, few, many or a class for expanded clones.

D gene,CDR3 length,J gene,clone size,V gene,CDR3 DNA,CDR3 protein
TRBD2,15,TRBJ2-1,few,TRBV27,TGTGCCAGCAGTTTCCTGGCGGGGGGGCCGAATGAGCAGTTCTTC,CASSFLAGGPNEQFF
NA,17,TRBJ1-3,NA,TRBV11-2,TGTGCCAGCAGCGCATACCGGGACGCCCGCTCTGGAAACACCATATATTTT,CASSAYRDARSGNTIYF
NA,16,TRBJ1-2,NA,TRBV6-1,TGTGCCAGCAGTGAAGCAGTCCGGGGGAGTATCTATGGCTACACCTTC,CASSEAVRGSIYGYTF
TRBD1,17,TRBJ1-1,NA,TRBV5-1,TGCGCCAGCAGCTTGGTTGCGGTGGGACAGCTGGGGGAGGAAGCTTTCTTT,CASSLVAVGQLGEEAFF
TRBD2,15,TRBJ2-3,NA,TRBV4-1,TGCGCCAGCAGCCAAGATAGGGCGGGGGGAGGTACGCAGTATTTT,CASSQDRAGGGTQYF
NA,15,TRBJ1-5,once,TRBV6-5,TGTGCCAGCAGCCCCACCTGGGGTAGCAATCAGCCCCAGCATTTT,CASSPTWGSNQPQHF
NA,15,TRBJ1-2,NA,TRBV7-9,TGTGCCAGCAGCTGGGTGGACACTCCCCTACAGGGCTACACCTTC,CASSWVDTPLQGYTF
NA,15,TRBJ2-3,NA,TRBV7-9,TGTGCCAGCAGCTCTTCGGATAGACCCACAGATACGCAGTATTTT,CASSSSDRPTDTQYF
NA,13,TRBJ1-1,NA,TRBV6-5,TGTGCCAGCCAGACAGGATCAAATGCTGAAGCTTTCTTT,CASQTGSNAEAFF
NA,11,TRBJ2-7,NA,TRBV19,TGTGCCAGCGGGACAACCTACGAGCAGTACTTC,CASGTTYEQYF
TRBD2,16,TRBJ2-5,NA,TRBV11-2,TGTGCCAGCAGCTCTTCTAGCGGGGGGCTCCAAGAGACCCAGTACTTC,CASSSSSGGLQETQYF
NA,13,TRBJ2-3,once,TRBV6-1,TGTGCCAGCCGGACGGGAAGCACAGATACGCAGTATTTT,CASRTGSTDTQYF
NA,12,TRBJ2-3,once,TRBV4-1,TGCGCCAGCAGCCAATCCGCGGCTACGCAGTATTTT,CASSQSAATQYF
NA,13,TRBJ2-7,NA,TRBV7-7,TGTGCTAGCAGCTTCGGGGCTGCCTACGAGCAGTACTTC,CASSFGAAYEQYF
NA,14,TRBJ2-7,NA,TRBV7-9,TGTGCCAGCAGCCGACTGGAAGTTCGCTACGAGCAGTACTTC,CASSRLEVRYEQYF
NA,17,TRBJ2-1,few,TRBV23-1,TGCGCCAGCAGTCAACTTGGAGACAGGCTGACCTACAATGAGCAGTTCTTC,CASSQLGDRLTYNEQFF
TRBD2,15,TRBJ2-7,NA,TRBV15,TGTGCCACCATGAACCCGGCGCGGGGGGTCCTGGAGCAGTACTTC,CATMNPARGVLEQYF
NA,12,TRBJ2-4,NA,TRBV6-1,TGTGCCAGCACCGTGGGAAAAAACATTCAGTACTTC,CASTVGKNIQYF
NA,17,TRBJ2-3,NA,TRBV5-6,TGTGCCAGCAGCTTGGCCTACACGGGCCGTGGGGCAGATACGCAGTATTTT,CASSLAYTGRGADTQYF
TRBD2,15,TRBJ2-1,NA,TRBV9,TGTGCCAGCAGCGTAGCTAGCGGGGGGGGCGCGGAGCAGTTCTTC,CASSVASGGGAEQFF
NA,14,TRBJ2-7,NA,TRBV14,TGTGCCAGCAGCCAACCGTTGGAGTTCTACGAGCAGTACTTC,CASSQPLEFYEQYF
NA,12,TRBJ2-1,NA,TRBV6-5,TGTGCCAGCGCGATGGGGGACAATGAGCAGTTCTTC,CASAMGDNEQFF
NA,17,TRBJ2-5,NA,TRBV11-3,TGTGCCAGCAGCTTAGATCTCGCGGCGTTTGCGGAAGAGACCCAGTACTTC,CASSLDLAAFAEETQYF
NA,12,TRBJ1-2,NA,TRBV19,TGTGCCAGCCGGACCCCTACGGGGGGCTACACCTTC,CASRTPTGGYTF
NA,14,TRBJ1-1,NA,TRBV27,TGTGCCAGCAGTTCGGGACTCGCGAACACTGAAGCTTTCTTT,CASSSGLANTEAFF
TRBD2,15,TRBJ2-7,NA,TRBV29-1,TGCAGCGTTGAATTGGCGGCTAGCGGGGCCTACGAGCAGTACTTC,CSVELAASGAYEQYF
NA,12,TRBJ2-2,once,TRBV29-1,TGCAGCGTTGCTAGGGCCACCGGGGAGCTGTTTTTT,CSVARATGELFF
TRBD2,15,TRBJ2-3,once,TRBV7-9,TGTGCCAGCAGCCCCCTAGCGGGGGTCACAGATACGCAGTATTTT,CASSPLAGVTDTQYF
TRBD2,16,TRBJ2-5,NA,TRBV7-9,TGTGCCAGCACCCAGGGGCGGGGGGCCCGTCAAGAGACCCAGTACTTC,CASTQGRGARQETQYF
NA,13,TRBJ2-1,NA,TRBV25-1,TGTGCCAGCAGTGAAACTGGCTACAATGAGCAGTTCTTC,CASSETGYNEQFF
TRBD1,15,TRBJ2-3,NA,TRBV6-6,TGTGCCAGCAGCCAGACAGGGCAACCCACAGATACGCAGTATTTT,CASSQTGQPTDTQYF
NA,13,TRBJ2-1,NA,TRBV4-3,TGCGCCAGCAGCCTACTTGGGGTTAATGAGCAGTTCTTC,CASSLLGVNEQFF
NA,14,TRBJ2-3,NA,TRBV6-6,TGTGCCAGCAGTTACGTCAGGACCTCAGATACGCAGTATTTT,CASSYVRTSDTQYF
TRBD2,14,TRBJ2-5,NA,TRBV7-9,TGTGCCAGTCTTGGGACTAGCGGACAAGAGACCCAGTACTTC,CASLGTSGQETQYF
TRBD1,16,TRBJ2-7,NA,TRBV4-1,TGCGCCAGCAGCCAAGAGGGGGGACAGGGCACCTACGAGCAGTACTTC,CASSQEGGQGTYEQYF
NA,15,TRBJ2-1,NA,TRBV7-8,TGTGCCAGCAGCTTAGTGTTATGGTACGAGGACGAGCAGTTCTTC,CASSLVLWYEDEQFF
NA,15,TRBJ1-5,NA,TRBV7-9,TGTGCCAGCAGCTGGGGAGACTATAGCAATCAGCCCCAGCATTTT,CASSWGDYSNQPQHF
NA,17,TRBJ2-1,NA,TRBV12-5,TGTGCTAGTGGTTTGTCTACCGACAGGAGCTACTACAATGAGCAGTTCTTC,CASGLSTDRSYYNEQFF
NA,13,TRBJ2-7,NA,TRBV27,TGTGCCAGCAGTTTATCACAGGGTTACGAGCAGTACTTC,CASSLSQGYEQYF
NA,18,TRBJ2-7,NA,TRBV12-5,TGTGCTAGTGGTTTGCCCTCACCGGCGTCAGGGGTGCCCTACGAGCAGTACTTC,CASGLPSPASGVPYEQYF
NA,16,TRBJ1-2,NA,TRBV7-8,TGTGCCAGCAGCTTAGGAGGGGAGGGGACTAACTATGGCTACACCTTC,CASSLGGEGTNYGYTF
NA,17,TRBJ2-4,NA,TRBV5-1,TGCGCCAGCAGCTTGAAGGGCTTCGGGGCCTCGAAGGACATTCAGTACTTC,CASSLKGFGASKDIQYF
TRBD2,13,TRBJ2-7,NA,TRBV15,TGTGCCAGCTCCCCTAGCGGGGGTCACGAGCAGTACTTC,CASSPSGGHEQYF
NA,13,TRBJ2-3,NA,TRBV13,TGTGCCAGCAGCTTAGGCCGAACAGATACGCAGTATTTT,CASSLGRTDTQYF
TRBD1,15,TRBJ2-7,NA,TRBV30,TGTGCCTGGAGCGAGACAGGGGGCGCGTACTACGAGCAGTACTTC,CAWSETGGAYYEQYF
NA,14,TRBJ1-1,NA,TRBV4-1,TGCGCCAGCAGCAATATAAGGGGAAGCACTGAAGCTTTCTTT,CASSNIRGSTEAFF
NA,14,TRBJ2-7,once,TRBV7-8,TGTGCCAGCAGCTCGCGGGACAGAGCCTACGAGCAGTACTTC,CASSSRDRAYEQYF
NA,12,TRBJ2-5,NA,TRBV4-2,TGTGCCAGCAGCCAAGAAGGAGAGACCCAGTACTTC,CASSQEGETQYF
NA,13,TRBJ2-7,NA,TRBV7-9,TGTGCCAGCAGCGCGGGACAGTCCTACGAGCAGTACTTC,CASSAGQSYEQYF
TRBD2,13,TRBJ2-7,NA,TRBV5-1,TGCGCCAGCAGCCCAGCGGGGGGAGGAGAGCAGTACTTC,CASSPAGGGEQYF
NA,13,TRBJ2-1,few,TRBV5-5,TGTGCCAGCTCCACGACTGAGTACAATGAGCAGTTCTTC,CASSTTEYNEQFF
NA,13,TRBJ2-5,NA,TRBV7-9,TGTGCCAGCAGTACCGGGGAGGCGGAGACCCAGTACTTC,CASSTGEAETQYF
NA,14,TRBJ1-3,NA,TRBV7-9,TGTGCCAGCAGCTCCTGGGACTCTGGAAACACCATATATTTT,CASSSWDSGNTIYF
NA,13,TRBJ1-2,NA,TRBV7-9,TGTGCCAGCCAACTCGGACATGGGGATGGCTACACCTTC,CASQLGHGDGYTF
NA,14,TRBJ2-7,once,TRBV27,TGTGCCAGCAGCTCCACCGCCTGGTTCGGGGAGCAGTACTTC,CASSSTAWFGEQYF
NA,14,TRBJ2-5,NA,TRBV15,TGTGCCACCAGCAGAGATCTCGCGCAAGAGACCCAGTACTTC,CATSRDLAQETQYF
NA,15,TRBJ2-3,NA,TRBV7-3,TGTGCCAGCAGCCCCCGAGGGGGGACGGGAGATACGCAGTATTTT,CASSPRGGTGDTQYF